This T cell receptor beta chain is from a study of T cells in Graves' hyperthyroidism and ophthalmopathy (dated by TCRdb to between 2019 and 2020). The study in broad terms: Peripheral blood was sampled at the time of initial diagnosis, prior to any treatment. The roughly 100 discovery patients were randomly split 7:3 into training and test sets. TCR Vbeta CDR3 sequencing of roughly 140 peripheral blood samples (over 40 ophthalmopathy, under 80 hyperthyroidism and roughly 17 progressor patients) is reported in the paper. Once sampling was done, hyperthyroidism patients were given methimazole at a starting dose of 30 mg daily, whereas ophthalmopathy patients were given high-dose intravenous methylprednisolone. An independent validation cohort of around 19 hyperthyroidism patients and about 15 patients who later progressed to ophthalmopathy tested prospective prediction of ophthalmopathy. In six Graves' hyperthyroidism patients, the study also compared T-cell repertoires from thyroid tissue with T-cell repertoires from blood. To identify distinguishing TCR V-J signatures, a discovery cohort of 90 to 100 patients was used, comprising approximately 40 with Graves' ophthalmopathy and some 57 with stable Graves' hyperthyroidism.

Amplification of TCR beta CDR3 regions was carried out from RNA transcripts. The TCR CDR3 was subjected to a first round of RT-PCR using the HTBI primer set and the Qiagen OneStep RT-PCR kit. The libraries were constructed in a second round of multiplex PCR and then size-selected and purified. Paired-end sequencing of the libraries was performed with 100 bp reads on an Illumina HiSeq2000. Per the authors' processing: SOAPnuke was used to process the raw data, throwing out any read that contained adapters or uncalled bases, had a mean Phred below 15, or lacked an exact constant-primer or identifier match. High-quality paired reads were merged using COPE v1.2.5, and each unique nucleotide sequence was defined as a clonotype. MiTCR v1.1 was used to align clonotypes to the IMGT TRBV, TRBD and TRBJ reference segments. The analysis was restricted to V-J combinations with a frequency above 0.0001, which together covered roughly 99% of the repertoires. A TCS score was defined as the ratio between F50 (clonal expansion) and ExV (chaos), using BLOSUM62-based TCRdist between CDR3 peptides within each V-J. Welch's t-statistics and random forest reduced some 510 V-J features to 13, which were used in a naive Bayes classifier (R e1071). In-frame beta chains were kept once TCRdb had trimmed the public reads at Q25 with fastp and called clones with MiXCR. Merged by CDR3 protein, the rows form single entries marked with the most common genes and DNA. The V and J calls shown here were made by TCRdb, not taken from the authors' results. Within this sample are a few hundred thousand distinct CDR3 sequences, with approximately 14% of them counted one time only. The top ten clones comprise 4% to 6.5% of the sample.

To note about this clonotype: No cognate antigen has been identified for it. No base qualities exist here, and no much larger clone lies one base off it.

Stable Graves' hyperthyroidism was defined as no progression to ophthalmopathy during 18 months of follow-up. Hyperthyroidism patients were newly diagnosed, had a disease duration of under 2 months, and were aged 18 to 65 years. The study excluded patients with uncontrolled infections, other autoimmune diseases, pregnancy or lactation. Diagnoses relied on clinical symptoms, serum thyroxine and TRAb, thyroid ultrasound and orbital computed tomography. PBMCs were separated from 7.5 to 10 ml of fresh peripheral blood using Ficoll-Paque density gradient centrifugation. Total RNA was extracted with Trizol reagent, and quality was checked on an Agilent 2100 Bioanalyzer. V is cut back by 1 base and J by 3 bases, with 6 bases in the junction unmatched. CDR1 and CDR2 are read off the germline V gene as SGHTA and FQGTGA. Taken from cysteine to phenylalanine, the CDR3 has 15 residues. The retained sequence is limited to the CDR3, 45 bases, with the frame set at the first base.

Study-wide conclusions, independent of this receptor: Sample size was not statistically predetermined, and blinding of investigators to group allocation was not performed. A 13 V-J signature model separated ophthalmopathy from stable hyperthyroidism, with roughly 88% sensitivity and 81% to 82% specificity in cross-validation and 80%/75% in testing. In validation, the model predicted progression to ophthalmopathy a median of roughly 6.5 months before onset, with over 55% sensitivity and roughly 72% specificity. Most expanded thyroid clonotypes (frequency above 0.001) were also detected in blood, suggesting blood repertoires may reflect thyroid immune responses.

This TCR derives from a woman aged 18-30 years with Graves' hyperthyroidism. The V and J segments used are TRBV7-3 and TRBJ2-7; TRBD1 lines up with 7 middle nucleotides. Sequenced: blood. For the CDR3, the sequence is CASSLIGDSNYEQYF. Read as DNA, the sequence is TGTGCCAGCAGCTTAATAGGGGACAGCAACTACGAGCAGTACTTC.